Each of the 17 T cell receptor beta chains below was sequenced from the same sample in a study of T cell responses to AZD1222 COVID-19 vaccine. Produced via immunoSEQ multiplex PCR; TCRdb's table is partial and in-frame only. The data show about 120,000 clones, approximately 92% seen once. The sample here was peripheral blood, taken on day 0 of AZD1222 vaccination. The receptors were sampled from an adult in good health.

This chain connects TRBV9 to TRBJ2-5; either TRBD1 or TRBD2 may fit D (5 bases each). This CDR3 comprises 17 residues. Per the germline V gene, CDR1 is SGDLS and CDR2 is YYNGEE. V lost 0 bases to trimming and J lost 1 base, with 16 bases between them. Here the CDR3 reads CASSVEKGRTFQETQYF. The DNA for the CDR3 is TGTGCCAGCAGCGTAGAGAAGGGGAGAACCTTCCAAGAGACCCAGTACTTC.

The CDR3: CASSQENGEGQETQYF. CDR3 nucleotides: TGCGCCAGCAGCCAAGAAAATGGGGAGGGCCAAGAGACCCAGTACTTC. The V call is TRBV4-1, the J call TRBJ2-5; 7 bases line up with TRBD2. V shed 0 bases, J shed 1 base, and the junction held 5 bases outside the gene matches. The germline V gene encodes CDR1 MGHRA and CDR2 YSYEKL. There are 16 residues in the CDR3.

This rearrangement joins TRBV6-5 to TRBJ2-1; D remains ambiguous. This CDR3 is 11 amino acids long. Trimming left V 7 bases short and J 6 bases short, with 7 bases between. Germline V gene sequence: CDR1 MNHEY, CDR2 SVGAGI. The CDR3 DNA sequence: TGTGCCAGCATTTCTTTCAATGAGCAGTTCTTC. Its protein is CASISFNEQFF.

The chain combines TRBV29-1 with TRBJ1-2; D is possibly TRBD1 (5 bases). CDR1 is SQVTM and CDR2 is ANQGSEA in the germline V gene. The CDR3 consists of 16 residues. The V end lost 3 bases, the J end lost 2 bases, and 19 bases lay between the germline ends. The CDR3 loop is CSVDSGRGPSNYGYTF. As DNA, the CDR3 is TGCAGCGTTGACTCCGGGCGGGGACCCTCCAACTATGGCTACACCTTC.

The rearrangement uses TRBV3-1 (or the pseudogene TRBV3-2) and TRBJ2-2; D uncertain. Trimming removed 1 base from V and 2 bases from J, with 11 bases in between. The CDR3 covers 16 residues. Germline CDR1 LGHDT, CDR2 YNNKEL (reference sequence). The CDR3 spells CASSQVGMSNTGELFF. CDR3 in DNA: TGTGCCAGCAGCCAAGTTGGTATGAGCAACACCGGGGAGCTGTTTTTT.

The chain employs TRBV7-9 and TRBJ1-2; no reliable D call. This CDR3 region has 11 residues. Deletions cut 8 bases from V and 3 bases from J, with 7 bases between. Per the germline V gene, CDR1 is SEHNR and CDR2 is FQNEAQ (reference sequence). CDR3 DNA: TGTGCCAGCTCAGTGGACTATGGCTACACCTTC. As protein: CASSVDYGYTF.

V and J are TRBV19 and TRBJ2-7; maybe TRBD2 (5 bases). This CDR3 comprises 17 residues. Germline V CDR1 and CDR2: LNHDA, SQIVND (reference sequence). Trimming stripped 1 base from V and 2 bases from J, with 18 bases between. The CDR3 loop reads CASSIGGDLHPPYEQYF. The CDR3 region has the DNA TGTGCCAGTAGTATAGGGGGAGACCTCCACCCCCCCTACGAGCAGTACTTC.

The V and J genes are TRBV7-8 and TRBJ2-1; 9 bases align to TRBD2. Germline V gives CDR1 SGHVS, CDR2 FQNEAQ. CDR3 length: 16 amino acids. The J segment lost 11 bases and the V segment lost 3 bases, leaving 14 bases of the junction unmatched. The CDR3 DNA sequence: TGTGCCAGCAGCTTTACCTTGCGACTAGCGGAATCCAAGCAGTTCTTC. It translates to CASSFTLRLAESKQFF.

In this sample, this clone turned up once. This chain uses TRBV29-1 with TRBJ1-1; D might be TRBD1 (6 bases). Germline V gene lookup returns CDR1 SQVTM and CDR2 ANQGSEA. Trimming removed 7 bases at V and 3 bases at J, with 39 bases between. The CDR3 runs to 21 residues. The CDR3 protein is CSGGGGDPGNPRFTAYTEAFF. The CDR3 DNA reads TGCAGCGGGGGCGGGGGCGACCCAGGTAACCCGCGCTTTACGGCGTACACTGAAGCTTTCTTT. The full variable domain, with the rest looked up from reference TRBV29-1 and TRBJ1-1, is SAVISQKPSRDICQRGTSLTIQCQVDSQVTMMFWYRQQPGQSLTLIATANQGSEATYESGFVIDKFPISRPNLTFSTLTVSNMSPEDSSIYLCSGGGGDPGNPRFTAYTEAFFGQGTRLTVV.

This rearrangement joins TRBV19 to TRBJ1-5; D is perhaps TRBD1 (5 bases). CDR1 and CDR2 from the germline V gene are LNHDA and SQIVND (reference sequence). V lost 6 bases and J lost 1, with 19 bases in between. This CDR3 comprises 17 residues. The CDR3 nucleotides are TGTGCCAGTAGGCCCTTGGGTGGCAGGGTAAGCAATCAGCCCCAGCATTTT. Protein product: CASRPLGGRVSNQPQHF. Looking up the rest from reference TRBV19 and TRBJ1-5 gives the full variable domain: DGGITQSPKYLFRKEGQNVTLSCEQNLNHDAMYWYRQDPGQGLRLIYYSQIVNDFQKGDIAEGYSVSREKKESFPLTVTSAQKNPTAFYLCASRPLGGRVSNQPQHFGDGTRLSIL.

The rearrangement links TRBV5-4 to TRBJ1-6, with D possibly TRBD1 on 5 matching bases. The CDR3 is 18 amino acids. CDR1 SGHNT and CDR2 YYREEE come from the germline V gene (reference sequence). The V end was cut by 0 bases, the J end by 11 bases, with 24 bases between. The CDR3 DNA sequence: TGTGCCAGCAGCTTGGACAGCGGCGTCCGGGGCAGACCAGCACCCCTCCACTTT. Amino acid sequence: CASSLDSGVRGRPAPLHF. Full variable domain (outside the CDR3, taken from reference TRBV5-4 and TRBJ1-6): ETGVTQSPTHLIKTRGQQVTLRCSSQSGHNTVSWYQQALGQGPQFIFQYYREEENGRGNFPPRFSGLQFPNYSSELNVNALELDDSALYLCASSLDSGVRGRPAPLHFGNGTRLTVT.

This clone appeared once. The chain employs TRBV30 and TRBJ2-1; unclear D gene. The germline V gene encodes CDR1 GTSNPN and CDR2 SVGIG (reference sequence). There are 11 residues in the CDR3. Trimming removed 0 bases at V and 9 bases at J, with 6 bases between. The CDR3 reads CAWSVIAEQFF. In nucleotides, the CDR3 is TGTGCCTGGAGTGTCATTGCTGAGCAGTTCTTC. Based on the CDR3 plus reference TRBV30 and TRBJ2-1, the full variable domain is SQTIHQWPATLVQPVGSPLSLECTVEGTSNPNLYWYRQAAGRGLQLLFYSVGIGQISSEVPQNLSASRPQDRQFILSSKKLLLSDSGFYLCAWSVIAEQFFGPGTRLTVL.

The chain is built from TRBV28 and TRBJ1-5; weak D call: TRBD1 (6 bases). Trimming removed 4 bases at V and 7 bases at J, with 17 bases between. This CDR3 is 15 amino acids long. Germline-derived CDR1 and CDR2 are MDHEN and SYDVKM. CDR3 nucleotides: TGTGCCAGCAGTTCCGGGGGCGGGGGAAGGCAGCCCCAGCATTTT. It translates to CASSSGGGGRQPQHF.

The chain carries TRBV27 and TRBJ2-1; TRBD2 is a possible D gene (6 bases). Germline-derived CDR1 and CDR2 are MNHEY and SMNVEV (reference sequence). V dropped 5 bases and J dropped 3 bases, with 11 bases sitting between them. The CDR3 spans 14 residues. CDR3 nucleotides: TGTGCCAGCAGTGTCGGGGGTCACTACAATGAGCAGTTCTTC. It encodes CASSVGGHYNEQFF.

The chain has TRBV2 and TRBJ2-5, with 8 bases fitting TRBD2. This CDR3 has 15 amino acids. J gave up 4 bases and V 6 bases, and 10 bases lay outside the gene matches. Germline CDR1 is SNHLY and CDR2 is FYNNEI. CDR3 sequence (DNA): TGTGCCAGCAGAGGCCCCGCGGGAGGTACAGAGACCCAGTACTTC. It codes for CASRGPAGGTETQYF.

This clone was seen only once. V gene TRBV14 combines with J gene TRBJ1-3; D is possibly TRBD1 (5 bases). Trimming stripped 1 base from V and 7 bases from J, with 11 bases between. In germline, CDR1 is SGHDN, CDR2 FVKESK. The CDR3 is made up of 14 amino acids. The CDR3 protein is CASSQVYRDNTIYF. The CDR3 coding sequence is TGTGCCAGCAGCCAAGTTTATAGGGACAACACCATATATTTT.

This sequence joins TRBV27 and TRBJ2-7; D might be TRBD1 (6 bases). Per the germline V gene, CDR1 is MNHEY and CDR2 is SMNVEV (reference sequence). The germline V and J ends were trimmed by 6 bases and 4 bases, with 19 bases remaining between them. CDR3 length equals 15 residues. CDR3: CASRPSTKGGYEQYF. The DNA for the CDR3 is TGTGCCAGCAGACCTTCAACCAAAGGGGGTTACGAGCAGTACTTC.